One sample yielded the 30 T cell receptor beta chains listed below, sequenced in a study of T cell repertoires in ileal Crohn's disease. Assay: immunoSEQ multiplex PCR; the TCRdb copy retains only in-frame clones and omits some. Of 15,000 to 20,000 clones listed, roughly 70% are singletons. The sample consisted of ileal tissue. The receptors shown here come from an adult with Crohn's disease.

V usage is TRBV2 and J usage is TRBJ2-2, with D hard to call. Trimming removed 3 bases at V and 10 bases at J, with 15 bases between. The germline V gene encodes CDR1 SNHLY and CDR2 FYNNEI. The CDR3 runs to 14 residues. The CDR3 is CASSEYSPPVELFF. The CDR3, as DNA: TGTGCCAGCAGTGAGTACAGTCCACCAGTGGAGCTGTTTTTT.

The rearrangement uses TRBV2 and TRBJ1-5, with D maybe TRBD1 (6 bases). From germline, CDR1 is SNHLY and CDR2 FYNNEI. Trimming removed 0 bases from V and 8 bases from J, with 14 bases in between. The CDR3 runs to 15 residues. The CDR3 protein is CASSEAAAGVKPQHF. In DNA, the CDR3 is TGTGCCAGCAGTGAAGCCGCGGCAGGGGTAAAGCCCCAGCATTTT.

V gene TRBV4-1 combines with J gene TRBJ2-2, with 11 bases fitting TRBD2. The J segment lost 5 bases and the V segment lost 3 bases, leaving 11 bases of the junction unmatched. The CDR3 loop spans 18 amino acids. Germline assignment: CDR1 MGHRA and CDR2 YSYEKL. CDR3 amino acids: CASSHPPSSGGRTGELFF. Here the CDR3 DNA reads TGCGCCAGCAGCCATCCCCCGTCTAGCGGGGGGCGGACCGGGGAGCTGTTTTTT.

This chain uses TRBV2 with TRBJ1-5; no definite D call. Germline loops: CDR1 SNHLY, CDR2 FYNNEI. V was clipped by 2 bases and J by 2 bases, with 10 bases between them. This CDR3 is built from 15 residues. CDR3 amino acids: CASSESGSGNQPQHF. CDR3 nucleotide sequence: TGTGCCAGCAGTGAATCGGGTTCTGGCAATCAGCCCCAGCATTTT.

V and J are TRBV27 and TRBJ2-1, with TRBD2 identical over 10 bases. This CDR3 spans 17 amino acids. Germline trimming cut 1 base from V and 1 base from J; bases unmatched to any gene: 4. Germline loops: CDR1 MNHEY, CDR2 SMNVEV (reference sequence). Here the CDR3 reads CASSLYSSGGSYNEQFF. DNA for the CDR3: TGTGCCAGCAGTTTATATTCTAGCGGGGGATCCTACAATGAGCAGTTCTTC.

This clone has a handful of counts. The genes are TRBV5-6 and TRBJ1-2; unclear D gene. V lost 0 bases and J 4 bases, leaving 7 bases between the germline ends. This CDR3 comprises 13 residues. Germline assignment: CDR1 SGHDT and CDR2 YYEEEE. DNA of the CDR3: TGTGCCAGCAGCTTGGAGGGAGTCTATGGCTACACCTTC. Translated: CASSLEGVYGYTF.

This clone was counted once. The V gene is TRBV10-2, the J gene TRBJ2-3, with unresolved D. The length of the CDR3 is 14 residues. Trimming removed 1 base from V and 2 bases from J, with 7 bases in between. CDR1 and CDR2 (germline): WSHSY, SAAADI. The chain's CDR3 is CASSEWRNTDTQYF. CDR3 DNA: TGCGCCAGCAGTGAGTGGCGGAACACAGATACGCAGTATTTT.

This clone has just a few counts. The chain is built from TRBV6-6 and TRBJ1-5; 9 nucleotides match TRBD1. The CDR3 is made up of 14 amino acids. CDR1 and CDR2 from the germline V gene are MNHNY and SVGAGI (reference sequence). The V segment lost 6 bases and the J segment 5 bases; nucleotides outside the gene matches: 5. This CDR3 reads CASRPTGGYQPQHF. In DNA, the CDR3 is TGTGCCAGCAGACCTACAGGGGGCTATCAGCCCCAGCATTTT.

CDR3 protein: CASSDLADSYNEQFF. In nucleotides, the CDR3 is TGTGCCAGCAGTGATCTTGCGGACTCCTACAATGAGCAGTTCTTC. The V call is TRBV6-4, the J call TRBJ2-1, with D unclear. Trimming shortened V by 3 bases and J by 0 bases, and 9 bases separated the two germline ends. The germline CDR1 and CDR2 sequences are MRHNA and SNTAGT. The CDR3 has 15 amino acids.

The chain recombines TRBV25-1 with TRBJ2-2; TRBD2 might be the D (6 bases). Germline lookup yields CDR1 MGHDK and CDR2 SYGVNS. V was clipped by 3 bases and J by 5 bases, with 10 bases between them. The CDR3 contains 14 residues. The CDR3 coding sequence is TGTGCCAGCAGTGAGTTTGGGGGGACCGGGGAGCTGTTTTTT. Translation: CASSEFGGTGELFF.

V and J are TRBV6-4 and TRBJ1-1; a possible D gene is TRBD1 (5 bases). CDR1 is MRHNA, CDR2 SNTAGT, per germline. The V end lost 3 bases, the J end lost 5 bases, and 10 bases lay between the germline ends. The CDR3 has 13 residues. This CDR3 is CASSEGELTEAFF. In DNA form, the CDR3 reads TGTGCCAGCAGTGAAGGGGAATTAACTGAAGCTTTCTTT.

The chain has TRBV6-5 and TRBJ2-5; tentative D call: TRBD1 (6 bases). The germline V gene has CDR1 MNHEY and CDR2 SVGAGI. The CDR3 loop spans 15 amino acids. The V end lost 2 bases, the J end lost 3 bases, and 13 bases lay between the germline ends. The CDR3 coding sequence is TGTGCCAGCAGTTACCTCCGGGCAGGGGAAGAGACCCAGTACTTC. This gives the protein CASSYLRAGEETQYF.

The chain joins TRBV25-1 to TRBJ2-5, with 9 bases aligning to TRBD2. The CDR3 covers 15 residues. Germline values: CDR1 MGHDK, CDR2 SYGVNS. V lost 5 bases to trimming and J lost 5 bases; unmatched junction nucleotides: 9. In DNA, the CDR3 is TGTGCCAGCAGTCCGACTAGCGGCAAGGGGGAGACCCAGTACTTC. As protein: CASSPTSGKGETQYF.

This clone was picked up a small number of times. The genes are TRBV6-5 and TRBJ2-7, with TRBD1 matching 7 bases. Per germline, CDR1 MNHEY and CDR2 SVGAGI. This CDR3 contains 15 residues. The trim removed 0 bases at V and 0 bases at J, leaving 2 bases unmatched. CDR3 nucleotide sequence: TGTGCCAGCAGTTACTCAGCAGGGGGCTCCTACGAGCAGTACTTC. It translates to CASSYSAGGSYEQYF.

This clone has a single count. This sequence joins TRBV19 and TRBJ1-2; 8 nucleotides line up with TRBD1. Germline assignment: CDR1 LNHDA and CDR2 SQIVND (reference sequence). This CDR3 has 15 amino acids. V gave up 3 bases and J gave up 8 bases; unmatched junction bases: 11. Here the CDR3 DNA reads TGTGCCAGTAGTATCGGGCCAGGGGGCGCCGGGGGCTACACCTTC. Its protein product is CASSIGPGGAGGYTF.

The chain couples TRBV5-1 to TRBJ2-1, with 13 bases identical to TRBD2. The CDR3 spans 16 residues. The J segment lost 0 bases and the V segment lost 3 bases, leaving 0 bases of the junction unmatched. Germline CDR1 reads SGHRS; CDR2 reads YFSETQ. Here the CDR3 DNA reads TGCGCCAGCAGCTGGACTAGCGGGGGCTCCTACAATGAGCAGTTCTTC. Translated: CASSWTSGGSYNEQFF.

The V call is TRBV30, the J call TRBJ1-2; 8 bases are shared with TRBD1. Germline lookup yields CDR1 GTSNPN and CDR2 SVGIG (reference sequence). V shed 2 bases and J 4 bases; nucleotides not matched to a gene: 3. This CDR3 spans 13 amino acids. CDR3 amino acids: CAWSPGGAYGYTF. The CDR3 DNA reads TGTGCCTGGAGTCCAGGGGGCGCCTATGGCTACACCTTC.

The chain links TRBV6-1 to TRBJ2-5; 11 positions match TRBD2. The CDR3 length is 15 residues. From germline, CDR1 is MNHNS and CDR2 SASEGT. The V and J ends lost 5 bases and 2 bases, in that order; junction bases with no gene match: 4. CDR3 in DNA: TGTGCCAGCAGTATACTAGCGGGGGAACAAGAGACCCAGTACTTC. Translating gives CASSILAGEQETQYF.

The CDR3 sequence is CASSPRTRTDTQYF. The CDR3 DNA reads as TGTGCCAGCAGTCCCCGGACTAGAACAGATACGCAGTATTTT. The chain links TRBV6-1 to TRBJ2-3; 7 bases map to TRBD2. The J segment lost 3 bases and the V segment lost 5 bases, leaving 5 bases of the junction unmatched. The germline CDR1 and CDR2 sequences are MNHNS and SASEGT. The CDR3 has 14 amino acids.

The V gene is TRBV11-2, the J gene TRBJ1-4, with no clear D. This CDR3 is built from 14 residues. Per the germline V gene, CDR1 is SGHAT and CDR2 is FQNNGV. V shed 1 base and J shed 8 bases, with 11 bases lying between them. The CDR3 loop reads CASSLGGLSEKLFF. Written as DNA, the CDR3 is TGTGCCAGCAGCTTAGGAGGGCTGAGCGAAAAACTGTTTTTT.

This clone has more than one count but fewer than ten. DNA of the CDR3: TGTGCCTGGAGACTAGCCGGAGGAGGCGAGCAGTACTTC. This sequence encodes CAWRLAGGGEQYF. The rearrangement uses TRBV30 and TRBJ2-7; possibly TRBD2 for D (6 bases). Trimming stripped 3 bases from V and 6 bases from J, with 15 bases between. CDR3 length: 13 residues. Per the germline V gene, CDR1 is GTSNPN and CDR2 is SVGIG (reference sequence).

This clone showed up just a few times. The gene calls are TRBV6-4 and TRBJ2-3; TRBD1 aligns across 11 bases. The CDR3 totals 14 residues. The V gene end was trimmed by 5 bases and the J gene end by 4 bases; junction bases not matched to a gene: 2. Germline V gene lookup returns CDR1 MRHNA and CDR2 SNTAGT. CDR3 sequence (DNA): TGTGCCAGCAGTCCGGGACAGGGGGCAGATACGCAGTATTTT. It yields the protein CASSPGQGADTQYF.

The table lists this clone with a count of one. This chain uses TRBV27 with TRBJ2-1, with TRBD2 identical over 10 bases. Germline trimming cut 5 bases from V and 6 bases from J; bases unmatched to any gene: 7. Germline V lookup: CDR1 MNHEY, CDR2 SMNVEV (reference sequence). The length of the CDR3 is 15 residues. CDR3 sequence: CASSPAGLAINEQFF. The CDR3 region has the DNA TGTGCCAGCAGTCCCGCGGGACTAGCGATCAATGAGCAGTTCTTC.

V and J are TRBV11-2 and TRBJ2-1; 10 bases align to TRBD1. V gave up 1 base and J gave up 6 bases; unmatched junction bases: 6. The CDR3 has 16 amino acids. Per germline, CDR1 SGHAT and CDR2 FQNNGV. The CDR3, as DNA: TGTGCCAGCAGCTTAGTTTTGGGACAGGGGATCAATGAGCAGTTCTTC. Amino acid sequence: CASSLVLGQGINEQFF.

The chain is built from TRBV2 and TRBJ2-2; possibly TRBD1 for D (6 bases). This CDR3 comprises 14 residues. CDR1 and CDR2 (germline): SNHLY, FYNNEI. Trimming cost V 4 bases and J 7 bases, with 13 bases left between them. The CDR3 DNA is TGTGCCAGCAGTGCCTTACACAGGGACGGGGAGCTGTTTTTT. It specifies CASSALHRDGELFF.

This chain uses TRBV27 with TRBJ1-2; 8 nucleotides match TRBD1. The CDR3 totals 14 residues. Germline V CDR1 and CDR2: MNHEY, SMNVEV (reference sequence). Germline trimming cut 0 bases from V and 7 bases from J; bases unmatched to any gene: 4. CDR3 bases: TGTGCCAGCAGTTTATCTCGGACAGGGTTTGGCTACACCTTC. It encodes CASSLSRTGFGYTF.

This clone has just a few counts. The rearrangement uses TRBV5-1 and TRBJ2-3; TRBD2 matches at 10 bases. Germline loops: CDR1 SGHRS, CDR2 YFSETQ. After removal of 0 bases from V and 0 bases from J, the junction contained 10 bases not matched to a gene. This CDR3 has 19 amino acids. The CDR3 DNA reads TGCGCCAGCAGCTTGGTTTCTAGCGGGGGTTTTCCTAGCACAGATACGCAGTATTTT. Translating gives CASSLVSSGGFPSTDTQYF.

A single count supports this clone. CDR3 in DNA: TGTGCCAGCAGTCCCGGGTCCTCCTACGAGCAGTACTTC. Amino acids: CASSPGSSYEQYF. J is TRBJ2-7 and V is TRBV27; D uncertain. Germline CDR1 reads MNHEY; CDR2 reads SMNVEV (reference sequence). The CDR3 is 13 amino acids. Trimming stripped 5 bases from V and 0 bases from J, with 8 bases between.

The chain has TRBV27 and TRBJ2-7; 8 bases fit TRBD1. With 6 bases clipped from V and 7 bases from J, the junction kept 11 bases outside the gene matches. Per the germline V gene, CDR1 is MNHEY and CDR2 is SMNVEV (reference sequence). The CDR3 extends over 14 amino acids. CDR3 in amino acids: CASRTRQGLREQYF. The CDR3 DNA reads as TGTGCCAGCAGGACTAGACAGGGGCTGCGGGAGCAGTACTTC.

The DNA for the CDR3 is TGCGCCAGCAGTCACAGGGACCAAGAGACCCAGTACTTC. Protein: CASSHRDQETQYF. V usage is TRBV10-2 and J usage is TRBJ2-5; maybe TRBD1 (6 bases). The germline CDR1 and CDR2 sequences are WSHSY and SAAADI. CDR3 length: 13 amino acids. Trimming stripped 5 bases from V and 0 bases from J, with 7 bases between.